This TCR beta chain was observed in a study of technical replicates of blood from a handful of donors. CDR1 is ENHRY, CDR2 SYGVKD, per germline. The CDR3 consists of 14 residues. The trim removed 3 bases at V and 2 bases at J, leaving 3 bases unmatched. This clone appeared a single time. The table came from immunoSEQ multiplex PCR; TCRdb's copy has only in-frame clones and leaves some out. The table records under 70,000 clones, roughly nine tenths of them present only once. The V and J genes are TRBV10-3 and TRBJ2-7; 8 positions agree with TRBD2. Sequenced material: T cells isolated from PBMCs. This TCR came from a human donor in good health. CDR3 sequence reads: CAISDISGTYEQYF. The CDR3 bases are TGTGCCATCAGTGATATTAGCGGGACCTACGAGCAGTACTTC.